The 26 T cell receptor beta chains in this list originate from one sample, sequenced in a study of T-cell reconstitution after alpha-beta-depleted transplantation in children. Unique molecular identifiers tagged the TCRbeta library. TCRdb re-derived calls from the PCR reads in MiXCR, one entry per CDR3 protein. This table holds just over 950,000 distinct CDR3 sequences, roughly 29% found once. The sequencing here drew on PBMCs, mostly from graft donor cells, taken 360 days after TCRalphabeta/CD19-depleted stem cell transplant. Receptors were obtained from a boy less than two years old who had a stem cell transplant for SCID, so the T cells may come from the graft donor.

This clonotype turned up a few times. This chain links TRBV29-1 with TRBJ2-1, with 9 bases matching TRBD2. CDR1 is SQVTM and CDR2 is ANQGSEA in the germline V gene. The ends lost 6 bases at V and 8 bases at J; junction bases unmatched: 2. The CDR3 is made up of 11 amino acids. CDR3 loop: CSVERGDEQFF. The CDR3 nucleotides are TGCAGCGTGGAGCGGGGGGATGAGCAGTTCTTC.

This clonotype was seen only a few times. The chain couples TRBV25-1 to TRBJ2-1; TRBD1 agrees at 10 bases. The J segment lost 8 bases and the V segment lost 6 bases, leaving 4 bases of the junction unmatched. From germline, CDR1 is MGHDK and CDR2 SYGVNS. This CDR3 contains 13 residues. CDR3 sequence (DNA): TGTGCCAGCAGGGACAGGGGGATAGATGAGCAGTTCTTC. This gives the protein CASRDRGIDEQFF. Full variable domain (rest looked up from reference TRBV25-1 and TRBJ2-1): EADIYQTPRYLVIGTGKKITLECSQTMGHDKMYWYQQDPGMELHLIHYSYGVNSTEKGDLSSESTVSRIRTEHFPLTLESARPSHTSQYLCASRDRGIDEQFFGPGTRLTVL.

The chain uses TRBV15 and TRBJ2-5; D is undetermined. CDR1 is LNHNV, CDR2 YYDKDF, per germline (reference sequence). The CDR3 consists of 14 residues. V gave up 4 bases and J gave up 12 bases, with 21 bases separating them. CDR3 protein: CATSTVQWSPPEYF. In nucleotides, the CDR3 is TGTGCCACCAGCACCGTTCAGTGGTCTCCCCCGGAGTACTTC.

At least ten counts were recorded for this clonotype. The rearrangement joins TRBV5-1 to TRBJ2-1; 7 nucleotides align to TRBD2. With 4 bases clipped from V and 2 bases from J, the junction kept 9 bases outside the gene matches. This CDR3 has 16 residues. CDR1 is SGHRS, CDR2 YFSETQ, per germline. The CDR3 nucleotides are TGCGCCAGCAGCATGACCTCGGGGGGAACCTACAATGAGCAGTTCTTC. Translated: CASSMTSGGTYNEQFF.

V usage is TRBV20-1 and J usage is TRBJ2-4; the D is unclear. V was pared by 0 bases and J by 7 bases, with 10 bases between. This CDR3 comprises 13 residues. Germline-derived CDR1 and CDR2 are DFQATT and SNEGSKA (reference sequence). CDR3 protein: CSARDPSGNIQYF. CDR3 in DNA: TGCAGTGCTAGAGACCCTAGTGGGAACATTCAGTACTTC.

In its sample, this clonotype was seen a few times. The rearrangement links TRBV15 to TRBJ1-1; D not resolved. Germline V lookup: CDR1 LNHNV, CDR2 YYDKDF (reference sequence). Between the trimmed V and J ends, which lost 3 bases and 5 bases, there was a span of 7 bases. The CDR3 has 12 amino acids. The CDR3 protein is CATSSRVTEAFF. In nucleotides, the CDR3 is TGTGCCACCAGCAGTAGGGTTACTGAAGCTTTCTTT.

The V call is TRBV6-1, the J call TRBJ2-7, with D tentatively TRBD1 (5 bases). The germline V gene encodes CDR1 MNHNS and CDR2 SASEGT. V was shortened by 5 bases and J by 3 bases, with 14 bases between the two germline ends. This CDR3 contains 14 residues. The DNA of the CDR3 is TGTGCCAGCAGTCGAGACAGACAAAACTACGAGCAGTACTTC. Translation gives CASSRDRQNYEQYF.

The table lists this clonotype with a few counts. The CDR3 DNA reads TGTGCCAGCAGCTCACTACTATCACTAGCGGGGGGGCACGAGACCCAGTACTTC. It translates to CASSSLLSLAGGHETQYF. The chain links TRBV11-2 to TRBJ2-5; 13 nucleotides align to TRBD2. V lost 4 bases, J lost 5 bases, and 13 bases stayed unmatched. CDR1 and CDR2 from the germline V gene are SGHAT and FQNNGV. This CDR3 has 18 amino acids.

The chain is built from TRBV12-3 or TRBV12-4 and TRBJ2-7; 7 bases match TRBD1. Germline trimming cut 5 bases from V and 3 bases from J; bases unmatched to any gene: 7. The CDR3 has 14 amino acids. CDR3 region: CASSLTGTVYEQYF. The CDR3 DNA is TGTGCCAGCAGTCTAACCGGGACAGTCTACGAGCAGTACTTC.

The gene calls are TRBV20-1 and TRBJ2-7; D call uncertain. V was clipped by 1 base and J by 1 base, with 11 bases between them. This CDR3 comprises 14 residues. The germline CDR1 and CDR2 sequences are DFQATT and SNEGSKA (reference sequence). This chain's CDR3 is CSARGPVRSYEQYF. In DNA, the CDR3 is TGCAGTGCTAGAGGGCCCGTCAGGTCCTACGAGCAGTACTTC.

This clonotype was counted between two and nine times. The rearrangement uses TRBV7-9 and TRBJ2-7; D ambiguous. Germline loops: CDR1 SEHNR, CDR2 FQNEAQ (reference sequence). This CDR3 spans 14 amino acids. Between the trimmed V and J ends, which lost 1 base and 6 bases, there was a span of 13 bases. The CDR3 coding sequence is TGTGCCAGCAGCTTAGGTTATGGACCCTCCGAGCAGTACTTC. Encoded protein: CASSLGYGPSEQYF.

This clonotype appeared a few times. This chain connects TRBV5-1 to TRBJ2-3; TRBD1 is a possible D gene (6 bases). The CDR3 sequence is 14 residues long. Germline lookup yields CDR1 SGHRS and CDR2 YFSETQ. Deletions cut 5 bases from V and 5 bases from J, with 15 bases between. CDR3 sequence: CASRRTGIVDTQYF. In DNA form, the CDR3 reads TGCGCCAGCAGGCGTACAGGGATAGTAGATACGCAGTATTTT.

CDR3 nucleotide sequence: TGTGCCAGCAGCTCACCCCCAATTTCGACGGGCACAGATACGCAGTATTTT. It yields the protein CASSSPPISTGTDTQYF. V is TRBV5-6 and J is TRBJ2-3; no definite D call. V lost 3 bases and J lost 1, with 18 bases in between. Germline assignment: CDR1 SGHDT and CDR2 YYEEEE. CDR3 length equals 17 residues.

This clonotype was counted only a few times. The V call is TRBV20-1, the J call TRBJ1-2; perhaps TRBD1 as D (6 bases). The CDR3 is 13 amino acids. The germline V gene encodes CDR1 DFQATT and CDR2 SNEGSKA (reference sequence). In DNA, the CDR3 is TGCACCATGGGGGGCAGAATTAACTATGGCTACACCTTC. Its translation: CTMGGRINYGYTF.

V and J are TRBV19 and TRBJ2-5; 9 nucleotides match TRBD2. The CDR3 consists of 13 residues. Germline values: CDR1 LNHDA, CDR2 SQIVND (reference sequence). V trimming: 11 bases; J trimming: 4 bases; junction bases outside the gene matches: 8. CDR3 amino acids: CASGGTSLETQYF. CDR3 sequence (DNA): TGTGCCTCAGGCGGGACTAGCCTAGAGACCCAGTACTTC.

As DNA, the CDR3 is TGTGCCAGCAGTTTGTCAGGGACAGGGGGGAGCGAGCAGTACTTC. Its protein product is CASSLSGTGGSEQYF. This chain joins TRBV12-3 or TRBV12-4 and TRBJ2-7, with 11 bases lining up with TRBD1. CDR3 length equals 15 residues. The V gene end was trimmed by 3 bases and the J gene end by 6 bases; junction bases not matched to a gene: 7.

This sequence joins TRBV20-1 and TRBJ2-2, with D perhaps being TRBD1 or TRBD2 (6 bases each). This CDR3 contains 15 residues. Trimming pared 0 bases from V and 3 bases from J, leaving 11 bases between. The germline gives CDR1 DFQATT, CDR2 SNEGSKA (reference sequence). The CDR3 bases are TGCAGTGCTAGAGATGGGGGGCCGGACACCGGGGAGCTGTTTTTT. It translates to CSARDGGPDTGELFF.

The chain uses TRBV9 and TRBJ2-1; weak D call: TRBD1 (5 bases). V was pared by 3 bases and J by 1 base, with 8 bases between. This CDR3 spans 14 amino acids. Germline V gene data show CDR1 as SGDLS and CDR2 as YYNGEE. In nucleotides, the CDR3 is TGTGCCAGCAGCGAGGACACTTCCTACAATGAGCAGTTCTTC. Its translation is CASSEDTSYNEQFF.

The V and J genes are TRBV20-1 and TRBJ1-2; the D gene is possibly TRBD1 (5 bases). The germline gives CDR1 DFQATT, CDR2 SNEGSKA (reference sequence). CDR3 size: 13 residues. Trimming removed 1 base from V and 6 bases from J, with 12 bases in between. The CDR3 DNA follows: TGCAGTGCTAGAGTGGCGGGGGAAAATGGCTACACCTTC. Protein product: CSARVAGENGYTF.

The rearrangement uses TRBV12-3 or TRBV12-4 and TRBJ2-1; 8 bases are a match to TRBD2. CDR3 length equals 16 residues. Losses at the gene ends were 8 bases for V and 4 bases for J; bases not matched to a gene: 13. The DNA of the CDR3 is TGTGCCAGCGTCGGGGGGGGGGCTCAACAATACAATGAGCAGTTCTTC. Protein sequence: CASVGGGAQQYNEQFF.

This clonotype was recorded a few times. The V call is TRBV3-1, the J call TRBJ2-3, with D unresolved. From germline, CDR1 is LGHDT and CDR2 YNNKEL (reference sequence). V was cut by 3 bases and J by 8 bases, with 6 bases left in between. This CDR3 is built from 11 residues. This CDR3 reads CASSHIGTQYF. The DNA of the CDR3 is TGTGCCAGCAGCCATATCGGTACGCAGTATTTT.

This clonotype came up a few times. The chain has TRBV9 and TRBJ2-5; 8 bases fit TRBD1. The CDR3 runs 14 residues. V shed 4 bases, J shed 5 bases, and the junction held 7 bases outside the gene matches. The germline V gene encodes CDR1 SGDLS and CDR2 YYNGEE. CDR3: CASSSQGAGETQYF. The CDR3 coding sequence is TGTGCCAGCAGCTCCCAGGGGGCCGGTGAGACCCAGTACTTC.

The V and J genes are TRBV21-1 and TRBJ1-1; the table's D call TRBD1 went unverified against the DNA. TRBV21-1 is termed a pseudogene. This CDR3 region has 16 residues. The CDR3 reads CASSHTGQDMNTEAFF. In DNA form, the CDR3 reads TGTGCCAGCAGCCACACGGGGCAGGATATGAACACTGAAGCTTTCTTT.

In its sample, this clonotype was seen a few times. V is TRBV6-5 and J is TRBJ2-7; 9 bases are shared with TRBD1. In germline, CDR1 is MNHEY, CDR2 SVGAGI. V lost 4 bases, J lost 6 bases, and 10 bases stayed unmatched. CDR3 length equals 15 residues. The DNA of the CDR3 is TGTGCCAGCAGTTCCTTGACAGGGGGGGCCGGCGAGCAGTACTTC. The encoded protein is CASSSLTGGAGEQYF.

This clonotype was seen many times. V is TRBV12-3 or TRBV12-4 and J is TRBJ2-1, with D hard to call. The V gene lost 7 bases and the J gene lost 2 bases, with 15 bases spanning the gap. The CDR3 is 15 amino acids. For the CDR3, the DNA is TGTGCCAGCACTCTTAGGGCAGGACCCTACAATGAGCAGTTCTTC. Its protein product is CASTLRAGPYNEQFF.

The gene calls are TRBV5-1 and TRBJ2-7; D not certain. V lost 3 bases and J 4 bases, leaving 11 bases between the germline ends. From germline, CDR1 is SGHRS and CDR2 YFSETQ. CDR3 length: 13 residues. CDR3 amino acids: CASSSTPVYEQYF. Here the CDR3 DNA reads TGCGCCAGCAGCTCCACACCCGTGTACGAGCAGTACTTC. Based on the CDR3 plus reference TRBV5-1 and TRBJ2-7, the full variable domain is KAGVTQTPRYLIKTRGQQVTLSCSPISGHRSVSWYQQTPGQGLQFLFEYFSETQRNKGNFPGRFSGRQFSNSRSEMNVSTLELGDSALYLCASSSTPVYEQYFGPGTRLTVT.